Presented here are 18 T cell receptor beta chains from one specimen sequenced in a study of shared clonotypes between healthy human individuals. Assay used: immunoSEQ multiplex PCR; TCRdb lists only in-frame clones, some missing. This sample has around 1.6 million clones, with 95% to 99% found just once. The sequenced material came from naive CD4+ T cells sorted from blood. As to subset: CD45RA+ positively selected. The origin of the receptors is a man in his thirties or forties in good health.

The chain has TRBV7-9 and TRBJ2-5; maybe TRBD1 (6 bases). Trimming pared 0 bases from V and 4 bases from J, leaving 9 bases between. Germline V lookup: CDR1 SEHNR, CDR2 FQNEAQ (reference sequence). The CDR3 contains 14 residues. CDR3 amino acids: CASSLATGRETQYF. In DNA form, the CDR3 reads TGTGCCAGCAGCTTAGCGACAGGTCGAGAGACCCAGTACTTC.

The genes are TRBV19 and TRBJ1-5, with D hard to call. The CDR3 covers 13 residues. V shed 7 bases and J shed 6 bases, with 13 bases lying between them. Germline V gene data show CDR1 as LNHDA and CDR2 as SQIVND (reference sequence). This chain's CDR3 is CASNGVGGQPQHF. Written as DNA, the CDR3 is TGTGCCAGTAACGGGGTCGGCGGTCAGCCCCAGCATTTT.

The chain links TRBV2 to TRBJ2-4, with D possibly TRBD2 on 7 matching bases. Germline loops: CDR1 SNHLY, CDR2 FYNNEI. The germline V and J ends were trimmed by 2 bases and 5 bases, with 10 bases remaining between them. CDR3 size: 14 residues. CDR3 region: CASSETRGQNIQYF. For the CDR3, the DNA is TGTGCCAGCAGTGAAACGCGGGGGCAAAACATTCAGTACTTC.

The chain joins TRBV29-1 to TRBJ2-5; D is uncertain. The V end was cut by 3 bases, the J end by 4 bases, with 6 bases between. The V gene's germline CDR1 is SQVTM and CDR2 ANQGSEA. This CDR3 is 11 amino acids long. CDR3 region: CSVELVETQYF. The CDR3, as DNA: TGCAGCGTTGAGCTGGTAGAGACCCAGTACTTC.

V and J are TRBV11-2 and TRBJ2-1, with unresolved D. V lost 3 bases and J 2 bases, leaving 8 bases between the germline ends. The CDR3 extends over 14 amino acids. In germline, CDR1 is SGHAT, CDR2 FQNNGV. This CDR3 is CASSLRGTYNEQFF. As DNA, the CDR3 is TGTGCCAGCAGCTTGCGCGGAACCTACAATGAGCAGTTCTTC.

To note about this clone: The same CDR3 is also encoded by other DNA sequences in this sample. V and J are TRBV5-1 and TRBJ2-1; 14 bases line up with TRBD2. The CDR3 has 15 residues. Unmatched junction bases numbered 0, after V lost 0 bases and J lost 7 bases. Germline CDR1 and CDR2: SGHRS and YFSETQ. CDR3 nucleotide sequence: TGCGCCAGCAGCTTGGGACTAGCGGGAGGGAATGAGCAGTTCTTC. Its translation: CASSLGLAGGNEQFF.

Points on this clone: The same CDR3 also results from other DNA sequences found in this sample. V and J are TRBV2 and TRBJ2-7; D is uncertain. Germline V CDR1 and CDR2: SNHLY, FYNNEI. The CDR3 covers 12 residues. V gave up 4 bases and J gave up 0 bases, with 4 bases separating them. The CDR3 nucleotides read TGTGCCAGCAGTGCTAGCTCCTACGAGCAGTACTTC. Its translation: CASSASSYEQYF.

Notes on this clone: The same CDR3 is also encoded by other DNA sequences in this sample. The chain carries TRBV28 and TRBJ1-5, with D perhaps TRBD1 (5 bases). The CDR3 runs 14 residues. Germline V gene sequence: CDR1 MDHEN, CDR2 SYDVKM. V lost 2 bases, J lost 4 bases, and 9 bases lay in between. The CDR3 here is CASSLRGRNQPQHF. CDR3 in DNA: TGTGCCAGCAGTTTAAGGGGAAGGAATCAGCCCCAGCATTTT.

This chain joins TRBV6-1 and TRBJ2-5; D not resolved. Trimming stripped 2 bases from V and 4 bases from J, with 11 bases between. CDR1 MNHNS and CDR2 SASEGT come from the germline V gene. The CDR3 runs 14 residues. This chain's CDR3 is CASSESVRGETQYF. CDR3 sequence (DNA): TGTGCCAGCAGTGAATCGGTCCGAGGAGAGACCCAGTACTTC.

The V and J genes are TRBV19 and TRBJ1-5; tentatively, D is TRBD1 (6 bases). The CDR3 runs 16 residues. The germline V gene has CDR1 LNHDA and CDR2 SQIVND (reference sequence). Trimming shortened V by 3 bases and J by 6 bases, and 18 bases separated the two germline ends. The DNA of the CDR3 is TGTGCCAGTAGTATTGAAGGCCCCCAGGGGATTCAGCCCCAGCATTTT. Its protein is CASSIEGPQGIQPQHF. Supplemented by reference TRBV19 and TRBJ1-5, the full variable domain reads DGGITQSPKYLFRKEGQNVTLSCEQNLNHDAMYWYRQDPGQGLRLIYYSQIVNDFQKGDIAEGYSVSREKKESFPLTVTSAQKNPTAFYLCASSIEGPQGIQPQHFGDGTRLSIL.

This rearrangement joins TRBV7-2 to TRBJ2-7; D gene unclear. Germline CDR1 and CDR2: SGHTA and FQGNSA. The CDR3 contains 15 residues. The V end lost 5 bases, the J end lost 4 bases, and 18 bases lay between the germline ends. CDR3 loop: CASSTPLRPNYEQYF. In DNA, the CDR3 is TGTGCCAGCAGCACTCCCCTCCGGCCCAATTACGAGCAGTACTTC.

This clone is a singleton in its sample. CDR3: CASSDRGQGRETQYF. In nucleotides, the CDR3 is TGTGCCAGCAGCGACAGGGGGCAGGGGAGAGAGACCCAGTACTTC. This sequence joins TRBV28 and TRBJ2-5; 10 bases are shared with TRBD1. The CDR3 contains 15 residues. The V and J ends lost 6 bases and 4 bases, in that order; junction bases with no gene match: 8. Per germline, CDR1 MDHEN and CDR2 SYDVKM.

V is TRBV7-2 and J is TRBJ2-5, with 11 bases lining up with TRBD2. V was pared by 1 base and J by 4 bases, with 5 bases of the junction left unmatched. Germline CDR1 is SGHTA and CDR2 is FQGNSA. The CDR3 has 16 residues. CDR3 residues: CASSLDVSGRGETQYF. CDR3 in DNA: TGTGCCAGCAGCTTAGATGTTAGCGGGAGGGGAGAGACCCAGTACTTC.

In this sample, this clone turned up once. The chain links TRBV27 to TRBJ1-2, with D maybe TRBD1 (5 bases). Germline V gene data show CDR1 as MNHEY and CDR2 as SMNVEV (reference sequence). V gave up 9 bases and J gave up 2 bases, with 16 bases separating them. This CDR3 has 14 amino acids. This CDR3 is CASSGVGANYGYTF. In DNA, the CDR3 is TGTGCCAGTTCGGGTGTAGGGGCCAACTATGGCTACACCTTC.

This clone was detected only a few times. The genes are TRBV7-9 and TRBJ2-7; D call uncertain. Germline-derived CDR1 and CDR2 are SEHNR and FQNEAQ (reference sequence). The CDR3 runs to 14 residues. V was shortened by 3 bases and J by 5 bases, with 14 bases between the two germline ends. The CDR3 loop is CASSLYGPDDEQYF. The CDR3 bases are TGTGCCAGCAGCTTGTACGGGCCTGATGACGAGCAGTACTTC.

The rearrangement joins TRBV5-1 to TRBJ2-1, with 8 positions matching TRBD2. The CDR3 length is 18 residues. The J segment lost 3 bases and the V segment lost 0 bases, leaving 11 bases of the junction unmatched. Germline lookup yields CDR1 SGHRS and CDR2 YFSETQ. The CDR3 DNA reads as TGCGCCAGCAGCTTGGTTGGGCCGCGCGGGAGGTTCTACAATGAGCAGTTCTTC. Translating gives CASSLVGPRGRFYNEQFF. The complete variable domain, with remaining parts taken from reference TRBV5-1 and TRBJ2-1, reads KAGVTQTPRYLIKTRGQQVTLSCSPISGHRSVSWYQQTPGQGLQFLFEYFSETQRNKGNFPGRFSGRQFSNSRSEMNVSTLELGDSALYLCASSLVGPRGRFYNEQFFGPGTRLTVL.

V and J are TRBV5-8 and TRBJ1-3, with 9 positions matching TRBD1. CDR3 length: 17 amino acids. V was clipped by 4 bases and J by 0 bases; unmatched bases: 8. The V gene's germline CDR1 is SGHTS and CDR2 YDEGEE. The CDR3 DNA follows: TGTGCCAGCAGCGGGGGGACAGGGAGGACCTCTGGAAACACCATATATTTT. Residues: CASSGGTGRTSGNTIYF.

V is TRBV5-1 and J is TRBJ2-1; D may be TRBD1 or TRBD2 (5 bases each). V was trimmed by 7 bases and J by 3 bases, leaving 17 bases between them. The CDR3 extends over 15 amino acids. The V gene's germline CDR1 is SGHRS and CDR2 YFSETQ. The CDR3 reads CASCLLGDHYNEQFF. Here the CDR3 DNA reads TGCGCCAGCTGCCTTTTAGGGGACCACTACAATGAGCAGTTCTTC.